These T cell receptor beta chains were read from a single sample in a study of cytomegalovirus exposure and HLA in healthy donors. Some clones are missing from TCRdb's copy, which holds only in-frame ones; the method was immunoSEQ multiplex PCR. The data hold 200,000 or so clones, with almost 85% observed a single time. The sequenced sample was PBMCs. Receptor source: a boy younger than 18 in good health and CMV-seronegative. Each CDR3 is given with its conserved first and last residue. A D gene is named only where the DNA matches it firmly. Clone sizes are given selectively: once, few, many, or a class where the clone is expanded.

>TRBJ2-5|NA|NA|TRBV5-1
CASSPLAPGNQETQYF
TGCGCCAGCAGCCCCCTGGCCCCGGGGAACCAAGAGACCCAGTACTTC
>TRBJ2-7|NA|TRBD1|TRBV7-9
CASSFLDRALDEQYF
TGTGCCAGCAGCTTCCTCGACAGGGCCCTAGACGAGCAGTACTTC
>TRBJ1-1|NA|NA|TRBV9
CASSAPDRWLNTEAFF
TGTGCCAGCAGCGCCCCCGACAGATGGCTGAACACTGAAGCTTTCTTT
>TRBJ1-2|NA|NA|TRBV28
CASSSPTTVRSYGYTF
TGTGCCAGCAGTTCCCCGACGACAGTCCGGTCCTATGGCTACACCTTC
>TRBJ1-1|NA|NA|TRBV2
CASSQGGTNTEAFF
TGTGCCAGCAGTCAGGGCGGTACAAACACTGAAGCTTTCTTT
>TRBJ2-7|NA|NA|TRBV5-1
CASSDGTPYEQYF
TGCGCCAGCAGCGATGGGACACCCTACGAGCAGTACTTC
>TRBJ2-2|NA|TRBD1|TRBV13
CASGNRGQNTGELFF
TGTGCCAGCGGAAACAGGGGGCAGAACACCGGGGAGCTGTTTTTT
>TRBJ1-2|NA|NA|TRBV4-2
CASSQDFGTMNYGYTF
TGTGCCAGCAGCCAAGATTTTGGGACAATGAACTATGGCTACACCTTC
>TRBJ2-5|NA|NA|TRBV5-1
CATQRGLGETQYF
TGCGCCACCCAAAGGGGTCTCGGGGAGACCCAGTACTTC
>TRBJ1-1|NA|NA|TRBV30
CAWGDTGTFF
TGTGCCTGGGGGGACACGGGGACTTTCTTT
>TRBJ1-6|NA|NA|TRBV7-6
CASSLQQMNSPLHF
TGTGCCAGCAGCTTACAACAGATGAATTCACCCCTCCACTTT
>TRBJ2-2|once|NA|TRBV30
CAWNPDRLNTGELFF
TGTGCCTGGAATCCCGACAGGCTGAACACCGGGGAGCTGTTTTTT
>TRBJ1-5|NA|TRBD1|TRBV15
CATSLDRGNQPQHF
TGTGCCACCAGCCTTGACAGGGGTAATCAGCCCCAGCATTTT
>TRBJ2-5|NA|NA|TRBV6-6
CASSYGAETQYF
TGTGCCAGCAGTTACGGGGCAGAGACCCAGTACTTC
>TRBJ1-1|NA|TRBD1|TRBV18
CASSPGTGKNTEAFF
TGTGCCAGCTCACCCGGGACAGGGAAGAACACTGAAGCTTTCTTT
>TRBJ2-7|NA|NA|TRBV27
CASSLGPIRYEQYF
TGTGCCAGCAGTTTAGGGCCGATTCGATACGAGCAGTACTTC
>TRBJ1-5|NA|TRBD1|TRBV15
CATSRDQGAIAQHF
TGTGCCACCAGCAGAGATCAGGGGGCTATAGCCCAGCATTTT
>TRBJ2-3|NA|NA|TRBV19
CASTGTRSTDTQYF
TGTGCCAGTACTGGGACACGCAGCACAGATACGCAGTATTTT
>TRBJ2-7|NA|TRBD2|TRBV7-9
CASSRNSGTSYEQYF
TGTGCCAGCAGCCGAAACAGCGGGACCTCCTACGAGCAGTACTTC
>TRBJ1-1|NA|NA|TRBV5-4
CASSTTSGRLDNTEAFF
TGTGCCAGCAGCACCACCTCGGGAAGGTTAGACAACACTGAAGCTTTCTTT
>TRBJ2-7|NA|TRBD2|TRBV6-1
CASSATSGSKGLAYEQYF
TGTGCCAGCAGTGCGACTAGCGGGAGTAAAGGACTGGCGTACGAGCAGTACTTC
>TRBJ2-1|NA|TRBD2|TRBV29-1
CSVPGTSINEQFF
TGCAGCGTTCCCGGGACTAGTATCAATGAGCAGTTCTTC
>TRBJ2-3|NA|TRBD1|TRBV5-1
CASGLEARTGTTDTQYF
TGCGCCAGCGGCTTGGAGGCGCGGACAGGAACCACAGATACGCAGTATTTT
>TRBJ1-2|NA|NA|TRBV9
CASSPTGLAGSYTF
TGTGCCAGCAGTCCGACAGGCCTCGCTGGGAGCTACACCTTC
>TRBJ1-4|NA|TRBD1|TRBV13
CASSLGGTENEKLFF
TGTGCCAGCAGCTTAGGGGGGACAGAGAATGAAAAACTGTTTTTT
>TRBJ2-1|NA|TRBD2|TRBV5-6
CASRKSGGSSYNEQFF
TGTGCCAGCAGAAAGAGCGGGGGGAGCTCCTACAATGAGCAGTTCTTC
>TRBJ2-3|NA|NA|TRBV30
CAWSPTPGNTDTQYF
TGTGCCTGGAGCCCTACCCCCGGGAACACAGATACGCAGTATTTT
>TRBJ2-1|once|TRBD2|TRBV11-2
CASSGLLAGGKDWGEQFF
TGTGCCAGCAGCGGTCTTTTGGCGGGAGGAAAAGACTGGGGTGAGCAGTTCTTC
>TRBJ2-7|NA|NA|TRBV7-6
CASSLVSSMSYEQYF
TGTGCCAGCAGCTTAGTGAGTAGCATGTCCTACGAGCAGTACTTC